Shown below are 20 T cell receptor beta chains from a single sample sequenced in a study of blood T cells in healthy people across ages. Combining a sample-barcoded 5' primer with a J-beta primer mix, a second PCR ran for roughly 6 to 11 cycles. Via MiXCR, TCRdb re-called the 5' RACE reads, giving one row per CDR3 protein. The top ten hold less than 5% of the sample, which has 1,500,000 or so distinct CDR3 sequences, around 40% seen once. The sample consisted of blood. These receptors originate from a woman aged 18-29 years in good health.

The gene calls are TRBV12-3 or TRBV12-4 and TRBJ1-3; no definite D call. V was shortened by 4 bases and J by 0 bases, with 7 bases between the two germline ends. This CDR3 region has 14 residues. CDR3 amino acids: CASSYGHSGNTIYF. The DNA of the CDR3 is TGTGCCAGCAGTTACGGGCACTCTGGAAACACCATATATTTT.

The chain has TRBV25-1 and TRBJ1-1, with TRBD1 as a possible D gene (6 bases). The V gene lost 4 bases and the J gene lost 9 bases, with 15 bases spanning the gap. CDR1 is MGHDK, CDR2 SYGVNS, per germline. This CDR3 is built from 13 residues. The CDR3 nucleotides read TGTGCCAGCAGTGCCACGGGACATAGGCAAGCTTTCTTT. Protein product: CASSATGHRQAFF.

This sequence joins TRBV27 and TRBJ2-1, with D tentatively TRBD2 (5 bases). TRBJ2-7 explains the end of the DNA better; the J call may be wrong. Germline V gene lookup returns CDR1 MNHEY and CDR2 SMNVEV (reference sequence). This CDR3 has 14 amino acids. The CDR3 coding sequence is TGTGCCAGCAGTTTTGCGGGTACCTACAATGAGCAGTACTTC. It yields the protein CASSFAGTYNEQYF.

V usage is TRBV5-1 and J usage is TRBJ1-2; D ambiguous. The CDR3 covers 16 residues. The germline V gene encodes CDR1 SGHRS and CDR2 YFSETQ. The germline V and J ends were trimmed by 4 bases and 5 bases, with 21 bases remaining between them. Here the CDR3 reads CASSMVTVATGYGYTF. In DNA, the CDR3 is TGCGCCAGCAGCATGGTCACAGTGGCTACCGGATATGGCTACACCTTC.

This clonotype was counted a single time. The V call is TRBV4-1, the J call TRBJ2-2; D is possibly TRBD1 (6 bases). This CDR3 contains 14 residues. The germline V and J ends were trimmed by 1 base and 8 bases, with 11 bases remaining between them. CDR1 is MGHRA and CDR2 is YSYEKL in the germline V gene. In DNA form, the CDR3 reads TGCGCCAGCAGCCAAGGCCAGGGGCTTGGGGAGCTGTTTTTT. Its protein is CASSQGQGLGELFF.

This clonotype appeared a few times. This chain connects TRBV11-2 to TRBJ2-5, with D perhaps given as TRBD1 or TRBD2 (6 bases each). The V end lost 4 bases, the J end lost 4 bases, and 10 bases lay between the germline ends. This CDR3 region has 13 residues. CDR1 SGHAT and CDR2 FQNNGV come from the germline V gene. CDR3 region: CASSSGAPETQYF. The CDR3, as DNA: TGTGCCAGCAGCTCGGGGGCCCCAGAGACCCAGTACTTC.

This clonotype was detected only a few times. J is TRBJ2-3 and V is TRBV12-3 or TRBV12-4; D may be TRBD2 (5 bases). There are 17 residues in the CDR3. V was cut by 7 bases and J by 7 bases, with 27 bases left in between. This CDR3 is CASTLKAFTRIPNTQYF. The CDR3 nucleotides are TGTGCCAGCACCCTGAAAGCCTTTACTAGAATTCCAAATACGCAGTATTTT.

This clonotype was counted between two and nine times. This rearrangement joins TRBV24-1 to TRBJ2-7; TRBD1 matches 7 bases. The CDR3 loop spans 12 amino acids. J was trimmed by 5 bases and V by 6 bases; bases with no gene match: 3. CDR1 and CDR2 from the germline V gene are KGHDR and SFDVKD. Written as DNA, the CDR3 is TGTGCCACCAGTCGACAGGGCCACGAGCAGTACTTC. Residues: CATSRQGHEQYF.

The chain joins TRBV3-1 to TRBJ1-6; no reliable D call. Trimming took off 0 bases at V and 5 bases at J, with 8 bases between the two ends. The CDR3 contains 15 residues. The V gene's germline CDR1 is LGHDT and CDR2 YNNKEL (reference sequence). CDR3 coding DNA: TGTGCCAGCAGCCAAGAACGCGGGAATAATTCACCCCTCCACTTT. This sequence encodes CASSQERGNNSPLHF.

This clonotype was picked up many times. V gene TRBV5-5 combines with J gene TRBJ2-1, with TRBD1 as a possible D gene (5 bases). Trimming left V 3 bases short and J 8 bases short, with 9 bases between. The CDR3 covers 12 residues. CDR1 is SGHKS and CDR2 is YYEKEE in the germline V gene (reference sequence). Here the CDR3 reads CASSSQGYEQFF. The CDR3 nucleotides read TGTGCCAGCAGCTCTCAGGGTTATGAGCAGTTCTTC.

This clonotype was observed many times. V gene TRBV9 combines with J gene TRBJ2-3; 12 bases line up with TRBD2. With 2 bases clipped from V and 5 bases from J, the junction kept 3 bases outside the gene matches. Germline CDR1 SGDLS, CDR2 YYNGEE. CDR3 length: 15 amino acids. The CDR3 DNA follows: TGTGCCAGCAGCGTGTGGGGACTAGCGGGAGATACGCAGTATTTT. The encoded protein is CASSVWGLAGDTQYF.

This clonotype appeared many times. The chain uses TRBV12-3 or TRBV12-4 and TRBJ2-7; a weak D match, TRBD1 (6 bases). This CDR3 comprises 13 residues. V shed 6 bases and J shed 2 bases, with 11 bases lying between them. CDR3 bases: TGTGCCAGCAGCGCAGGACAGCCCTACGAGCAGTACTTC. As protein: CASSAGQPYEQYF.

This clonotype was counted only a few times. The V gene is TRBV29-1, the J gene TRBJ1-2; weak D call: TRBD1 (5 bases). The CDR3 runs 11 residues. Germline values: CDR1 SQVTM, CDR2 ANQGSEA. V was cut by 4 bases and J by 8 bases, with 11 bases left in between. The CDR3 nucleotides read TGCAGCGTTGGAGGGGACGACGGCTACACCTTC. This gives the protein CSVGGDDGYTF.

The V gene is TRBV20-1, the J gene TRBJ1-2; TRBD1 matches 11 bases. V lost 6 bases, J lost 12 bases, and 6 bases stayed unmatched. CDR3 size: 11 residues. Germline CDR1 and CDR2: DFQATT and SNEGSKA (reference sequence). CDR3 coding DNA: TGCAGTGCCCGGACAGGGGGCTACGACACCTTC. Its protein product is CSARTGGYDTF.

Worth noting for this clonotype: One junction end does not reproduce the germline sequence, and a read error may be involved. The DNA for the CDR3 is TGTGCCAGCAGCACTGGACTAGCGGGAGGGTCCTACAAGGAGCAGTTCTTC. Translation: CASSTGLAGGSYKEQFF. The chain uses TRBV9 and TRBJ2-1; 15 bases fit TRBD2. The CDR3 has 17 residues. CDR1 and CDR2 from the germline V gene are SGDLS and YYNGEE.

This clonotype has more than one count but fewer than ten. The genes are TRBV3-1 and TRBJ2-7; D is undetermined. With 4 bases removed from V and 3 bases from J, the gap between germline ends came to 19 bases. There are 16 residues in the CDR3. Germline CDR1 reads LGHDT; CDR2 reads YNNKEL (reference sequence). CDR3 protein: CASSPLSGTLYYEQYF. Here the CDR3 DNA reads TGTGCCAGCAGCCCGCTATCTGGAACTCTTTACTACGAGCAGTACTTC.

In its sample, this clonotype was seen a few times. This rearrangement joins TRBV12-3 or TRBV12-4 to TRBJ1-5; D gene ambiguous. The CDR3 covers 15 residues. Trimming left V 3 bases short and J 0 bases short, with 9 bases between. CDR3 DNA sequence: TGTGCCAGCAGTTTGTTTGGGCATAGCAATCAGCCCCAGCATTTT. Translated, it gives CASSLFGHSNQPQHF.

This clonotype has a handful of counts. The CDR3 protein is CASSLGIYGDTQYF. CDR3 sequence (DNA): TGTGCCAGCAGCTTGGGGATCTACGGAGATACGCAGTATTTT. The chain uses TRBV5-8 and TRBJ2-3; no reliable D call. The germline V gene has CDR1 SGHTS and CDR2 YDEGEE. The CDR3 is 14 residues long. V lost 0 bases and J 5 bases, leaving 10 bases between the germline ends.

In regard to this clonotype: The conserved phenylalanine or tryptophan is not found at the CDR3 terminus, so this likely reflects a read error. This chain uses TRBV14 with TRBJ1-6, with D possibly matching TRBD1 (5 bases). CDR3 length equals 15 residues. CDR1 and CDR2 (germline): SGHDN, FVKESK. Trimming removed 4 bases from V and 2 bases from J, with 9 bases in between. The CDR3 region is CASSPQTAYNSPLHL. CDR3 in DNA: TGTGCCAGCAGCCCCCAGACAGCCTATAATTCACCCCTCCACCTT.

This chain joins TRBV4-1 and TRBJ1-1, with D tentatively TRBD1 (5 bases). This CDR3 contains 13 residues. The V gene's germline CDR1 is MGHRA and CDR2 YSYEKL. V was trimmed by 6 bases and J by 4 bases, leaving 12 bases between them. CDR3 DNA: TGCGCCAGCAGAGAACTGGGGGTCACTGAAGCTTTCTTT. Protein product: CASRELGVTEAFF.